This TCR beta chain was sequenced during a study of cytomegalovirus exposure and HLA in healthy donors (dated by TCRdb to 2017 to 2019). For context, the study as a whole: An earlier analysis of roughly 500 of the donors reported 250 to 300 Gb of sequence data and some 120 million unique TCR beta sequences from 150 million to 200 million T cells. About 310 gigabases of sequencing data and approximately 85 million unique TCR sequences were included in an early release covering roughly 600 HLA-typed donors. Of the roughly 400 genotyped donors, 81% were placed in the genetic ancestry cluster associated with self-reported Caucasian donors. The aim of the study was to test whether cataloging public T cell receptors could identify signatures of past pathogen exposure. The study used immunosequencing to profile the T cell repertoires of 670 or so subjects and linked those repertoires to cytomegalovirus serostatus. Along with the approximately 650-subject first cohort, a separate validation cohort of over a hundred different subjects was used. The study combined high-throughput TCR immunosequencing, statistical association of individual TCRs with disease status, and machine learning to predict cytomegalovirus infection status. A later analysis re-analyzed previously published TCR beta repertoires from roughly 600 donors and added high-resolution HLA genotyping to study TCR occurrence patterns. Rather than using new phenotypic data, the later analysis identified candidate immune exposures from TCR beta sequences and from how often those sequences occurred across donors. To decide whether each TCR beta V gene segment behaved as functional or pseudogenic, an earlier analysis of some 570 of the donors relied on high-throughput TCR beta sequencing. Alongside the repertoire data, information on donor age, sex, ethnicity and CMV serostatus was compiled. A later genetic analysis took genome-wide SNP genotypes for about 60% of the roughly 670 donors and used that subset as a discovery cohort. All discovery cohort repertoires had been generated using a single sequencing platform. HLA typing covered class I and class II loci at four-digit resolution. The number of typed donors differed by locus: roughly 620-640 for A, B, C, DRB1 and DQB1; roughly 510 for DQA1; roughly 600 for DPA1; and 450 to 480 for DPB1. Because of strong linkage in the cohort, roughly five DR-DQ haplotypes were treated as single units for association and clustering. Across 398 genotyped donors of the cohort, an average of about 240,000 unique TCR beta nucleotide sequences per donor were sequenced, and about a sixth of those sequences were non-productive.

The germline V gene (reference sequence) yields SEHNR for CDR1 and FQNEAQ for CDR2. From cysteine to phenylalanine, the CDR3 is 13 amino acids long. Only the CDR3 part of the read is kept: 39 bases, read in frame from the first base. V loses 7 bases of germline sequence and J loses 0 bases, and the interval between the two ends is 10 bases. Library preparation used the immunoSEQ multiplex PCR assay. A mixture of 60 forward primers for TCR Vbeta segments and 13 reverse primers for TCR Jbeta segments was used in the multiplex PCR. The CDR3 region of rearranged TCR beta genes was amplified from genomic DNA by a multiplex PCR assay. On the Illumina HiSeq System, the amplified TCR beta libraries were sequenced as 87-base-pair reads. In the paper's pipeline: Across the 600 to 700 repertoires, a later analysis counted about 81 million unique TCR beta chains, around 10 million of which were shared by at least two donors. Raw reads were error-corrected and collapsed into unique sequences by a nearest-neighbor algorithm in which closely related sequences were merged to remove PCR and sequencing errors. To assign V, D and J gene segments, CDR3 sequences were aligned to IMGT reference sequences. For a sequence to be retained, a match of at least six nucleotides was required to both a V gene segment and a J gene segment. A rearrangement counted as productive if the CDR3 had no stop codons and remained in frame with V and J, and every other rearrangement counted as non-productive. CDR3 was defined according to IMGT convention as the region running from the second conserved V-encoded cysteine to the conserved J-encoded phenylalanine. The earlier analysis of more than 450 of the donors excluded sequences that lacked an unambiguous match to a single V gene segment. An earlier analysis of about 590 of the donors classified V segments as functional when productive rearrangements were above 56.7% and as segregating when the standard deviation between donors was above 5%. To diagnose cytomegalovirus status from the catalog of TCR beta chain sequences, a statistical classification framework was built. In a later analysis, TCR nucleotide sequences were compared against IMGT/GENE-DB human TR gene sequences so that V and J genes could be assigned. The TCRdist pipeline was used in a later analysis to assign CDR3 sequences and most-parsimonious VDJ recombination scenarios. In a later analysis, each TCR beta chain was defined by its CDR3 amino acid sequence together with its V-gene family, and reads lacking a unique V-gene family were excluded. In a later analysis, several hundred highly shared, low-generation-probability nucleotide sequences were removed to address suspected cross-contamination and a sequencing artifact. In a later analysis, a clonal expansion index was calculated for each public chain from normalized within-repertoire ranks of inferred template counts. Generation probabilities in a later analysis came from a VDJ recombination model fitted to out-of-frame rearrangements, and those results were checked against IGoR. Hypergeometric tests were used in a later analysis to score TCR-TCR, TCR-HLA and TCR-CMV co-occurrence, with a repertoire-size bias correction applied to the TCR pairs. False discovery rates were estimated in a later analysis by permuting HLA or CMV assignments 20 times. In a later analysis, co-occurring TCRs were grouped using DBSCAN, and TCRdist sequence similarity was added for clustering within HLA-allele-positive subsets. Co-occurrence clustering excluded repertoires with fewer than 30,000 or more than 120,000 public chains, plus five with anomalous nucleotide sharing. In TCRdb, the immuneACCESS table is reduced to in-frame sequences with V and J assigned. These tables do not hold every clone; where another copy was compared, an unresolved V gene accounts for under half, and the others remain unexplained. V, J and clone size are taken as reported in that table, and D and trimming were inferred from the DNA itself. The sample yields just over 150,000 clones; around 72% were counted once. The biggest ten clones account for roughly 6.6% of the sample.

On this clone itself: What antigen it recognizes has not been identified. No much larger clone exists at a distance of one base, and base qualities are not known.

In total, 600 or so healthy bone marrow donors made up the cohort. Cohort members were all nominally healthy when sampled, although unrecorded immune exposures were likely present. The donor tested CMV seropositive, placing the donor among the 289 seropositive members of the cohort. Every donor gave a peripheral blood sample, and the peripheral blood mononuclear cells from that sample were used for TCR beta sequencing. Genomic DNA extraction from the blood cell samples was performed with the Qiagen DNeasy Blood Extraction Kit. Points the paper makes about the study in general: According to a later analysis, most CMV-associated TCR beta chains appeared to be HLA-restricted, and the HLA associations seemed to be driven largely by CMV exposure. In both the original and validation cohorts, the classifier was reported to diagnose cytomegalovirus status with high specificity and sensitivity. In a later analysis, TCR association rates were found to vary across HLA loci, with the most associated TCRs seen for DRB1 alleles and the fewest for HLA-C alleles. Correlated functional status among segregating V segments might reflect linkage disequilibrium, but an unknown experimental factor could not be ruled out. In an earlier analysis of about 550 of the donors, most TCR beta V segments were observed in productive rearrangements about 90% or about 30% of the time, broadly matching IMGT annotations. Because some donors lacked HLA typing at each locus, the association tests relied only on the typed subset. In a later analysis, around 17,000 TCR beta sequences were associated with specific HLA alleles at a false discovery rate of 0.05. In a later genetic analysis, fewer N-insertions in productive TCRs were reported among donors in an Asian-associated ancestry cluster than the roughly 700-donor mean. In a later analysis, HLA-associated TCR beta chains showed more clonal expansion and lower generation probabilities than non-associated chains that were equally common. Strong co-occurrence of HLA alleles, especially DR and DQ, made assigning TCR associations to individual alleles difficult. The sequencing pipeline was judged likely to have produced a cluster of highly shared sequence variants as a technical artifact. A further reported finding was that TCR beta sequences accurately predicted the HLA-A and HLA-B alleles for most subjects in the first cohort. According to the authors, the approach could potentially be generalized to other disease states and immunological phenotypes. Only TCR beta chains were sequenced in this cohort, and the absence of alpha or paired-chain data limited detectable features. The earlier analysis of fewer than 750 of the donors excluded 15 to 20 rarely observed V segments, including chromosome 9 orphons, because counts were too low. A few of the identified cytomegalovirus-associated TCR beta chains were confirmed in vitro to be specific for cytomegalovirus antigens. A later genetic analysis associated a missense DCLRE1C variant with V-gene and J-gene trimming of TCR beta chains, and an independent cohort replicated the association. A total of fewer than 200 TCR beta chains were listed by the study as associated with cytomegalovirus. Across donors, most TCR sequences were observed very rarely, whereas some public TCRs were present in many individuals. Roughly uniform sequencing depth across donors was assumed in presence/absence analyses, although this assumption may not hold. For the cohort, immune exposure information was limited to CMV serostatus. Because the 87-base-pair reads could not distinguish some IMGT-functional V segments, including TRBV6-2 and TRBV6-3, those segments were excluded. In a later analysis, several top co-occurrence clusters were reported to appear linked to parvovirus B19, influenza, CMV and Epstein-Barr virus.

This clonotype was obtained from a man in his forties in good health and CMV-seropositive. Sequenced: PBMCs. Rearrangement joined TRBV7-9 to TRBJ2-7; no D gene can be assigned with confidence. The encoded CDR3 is CASTPPSSYEQYF. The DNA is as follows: TGTGCCAGCACCCCTCCGAGCTCCTACGAGCAGTACTTC.